These 9 T cell receptor beta chains share one sample of origin, sequenced in a study of CD4 T cells in relation to SARS-CoV-2 and coronaviruses. Their antigens are not known. Unexposed donor CD4+ T cells date from about 2011-2018, before the COVID-19 pandemic. Isolation of CD4+ T cells took place after approximately eleven days in culture. The assay was immunoSEQ multiplex PCR, and TCRdb's table has in-frame clones only and misses some. The data show tens of thousands of clones, with around 67% seen just once and around 16% held by the top ten. Sequences were obtained from CD4+ T cells from PBMCs, cultured in vitro. Every receptor here comes from a human donor in good health.

The rearrangement links TRBV6-5 to TRBJ1-1; D is perhaps TRBD1 (6 bases). Germline CDR1 reads MNHEY; CDR2 reads SVGAGI. Trimming removed 5 bases from V and 11 bases from J, with 12 bases in between. This CDR3 region has 11 residues. This CDR3 is CASSLQGYAFF. CDR3 in DNA: TGTGCCAGCAGTCTACAGGGTTACGCTTTCTTT.

The V and J genes are TRBV6-2 or TRBV6-3 and TRBJ1-2; no clear D. The V end was cut by 1 base, the J end by 8 bases, with 11 bases between. CDR3 length: 13 residues. Germline V gives CDR1 MNHEY, CDR2 SVGEGT. The DNA of the CDR3 is TGTGCCAGCAGTTACTACCGGCAGACGGGCTACACCTTC. Translated, it gives CASSYYRQTGYTF.

Only a few counts were recorded for this clone. V gene TRBV20-1 combines with J gene TRBJ1-4; 11 nucleotides align to TRBD1. This CDR3 spans 15 amino acids. V gave up 3 bases and J gave up 10 bases; unmatched junction bases: 10. Germline V gene lookup returns CDR1 DFQATT and CDR2 SNEGSKA (reference sequence). Here the CDR3 reads CSASANRDRGGKLFF. The CDR3 DNA sequence: TGCAGTGCTAGTGCAAACCGGGACAGGGGGGGAAAACTGTTTTTT.

J is TRBJ2-1 and V is TRBV7-9; TRBD1 agrees at 7 bases. Trimming removed 4 bases from V and 4 bases from J; junction bases left unmatched: 10. Germline values: CDR1 SEHNR, CDR2 FQNEAQ (reference sequence). The CDR3 is 16 residues long. Here the CDR3 reads CASSSTGWSSYNEQFF. The CDR3 DNA reads as TGTGCCAGCAGCTCGACAGGGTGGTCGTCTTACAATGAGCAGTTCTTC.

J is TRBJ1-6 and V is TRBV25-1; 11 nucleotides line up with TRBD1. Unmatched junction bases numbered 4, after V lost 4 bases and J lost 5 bases. Germline V lookup: CDR1 MGHDK, CDR2 SYGVNS. The CDR3 has 16 amino acids. As DNA, the CDR3 is TGTGCCAGCAGTGTGGGGACAGGGGGGAATAATTCACCCCTCCACTTT. Residues: CASSVGTGGNNSPLHF. The variable domain in full, completed from reference TRBV25-1 and TRBJ1-6, reads EADIYQTPRYLVIGTGKKITLECSQTMGHDKMYWYQQDPGMELHLIHYSYGVNSTEKGDLSSESTVSRIRTEHFPLTLESARPSHTSQYLCASSVGTGGNNSPLHFGNGTRLTVT.

The chain carries TRBV19 and TRBJ2-1, with 7 bases that match TRBD1. CDR3 length: 12 amino acids. Germline V gives CDR1 LNHDA, CDR2 SQIVND (reference sequence). Trimming cost V 10 bases and J 10 bases; bases outside gene matches: 10. Here the CDR3 DNA reads TGTGCCACAAGGGGGCAGTGGTACGAGCAGTTCTTC. Its translation: CATRGQWYEQFF.

CDR3 loop: CASSLGAGGQEQFF. As DNA, the CDR3 is TGCGCCAGCAGCTTGGGAGCGGGGGGGCAGGAGCAGTTCTTC. The gene calls are TRBV5-1 and TRBJ2-1; 10 nucleotides line up with TRBD2. Germline CDR1 is SGHRS and CDR2 is YFSETQ. The V and J ends lost 0 bases and 10 bases, in that order; junction bases with no gene match: 4. There are 14 residues in the CDR3.

The rearrangement uses TRBV6-1 and TRBJ2-3; possible D gene TRBD2, 5 bases. The CDR3 loop spans 17 amino acids. V was clipped by 2 bases and J by 5 bases, with 20 bases between them. In germline, CDR1 is MNHNS, CDR2 SASEGT. CDR3 DNA sequence: TGTGCCAGCAGTGAAATGTTGATGGGAGTGGGTGGAGATACGCAGTATTTT. It encodes CASSEMLMGVGGDTQYF.

The CDR3 DNA reads as TGTGCCAGCAGCTTGGACAGGGGGCAAGTTACTGAAGCTTTCTTT. The encoded protein is CASSLDRGQVTEAFF. V is TRBV5-6 and J is TRBJ1-1; 9 bases align to TRBD1. This CDR3 is 15 amino acids long. The V and J ends lost 0 bases and 5 bases, in that order; junction bases with no gene match: 5. The germline CDR1 and CDR2 sequences are SGHDT and YYEEEE. The variable domain in full, completed from reference TRBV5-6 and TRBJ1-1, reads DAGVTQSPTHLIKTRGQQVTLRCSPKSGHDTVSWYQQALGQGPQFIFQYYEEEERQRGNFPDRFSGHQFPNYSSELNVNALLLGDSALYLCASSLDRGQVTEAFFGQGTRLTVV.